The 2 T cell receptor beta chains presented below share a single source sample, sequenced in a study of memory CD8 T cells in hepatitis C reinfection. The time point is: pre-reinfection, 55 to 20 weeks before reinfection detection. Sorted cells were sequenced directly ex vivo without any in vitro expansion. The repertoire was sequenced with immunoSEQ multiplex PCR; TCRdb's copy has only in-frame clones and lacks some. Among over 45,000 clones listed, about 90% were seen once. What was sequenced was naive CD8+ T cells sorted from blood. The receptor source for this set is a man between 18 and 35 years old with hepatitis C virus infection.

The rearrangement uses TRBV5-4 and TRBJ2-2; tentatively, D is TRBD2 (5 bases). The CDR3 contains 16 residues. The germline V and J ends were trimmed by 0 bases and 3 bases, with 12 bases remaining between them. CDR1 is SGHNT and CDR2 is YYREEE in the germline V gene (reference sequence). The CDR3, as DNA: TGTGCCAGCAGCTTGGAAGCGGAGATCGACACCGGGGAGCTGTTTTTT. It codes for CASSLEAEIDTGELFF.

The count of this clone is one. The chain is built from TRBV27 and TRBJ2-2; TRBD1 might be the D (5 bases). V was trimmed by 7 bases and J by 4 bases, leaving 13 bases between them. Germline V gene lookup returns CDR1 MNHEY and CDR2 SMNVEV (reference sequence). This CDR3 region has 14 residues. In nucleotides, the CDR3 is TGTGCCAGCACGTGGGGCGCGGTCACCGGGGAGCTGTTTTTT. It yields the protein CASTWGAVTGELFF.